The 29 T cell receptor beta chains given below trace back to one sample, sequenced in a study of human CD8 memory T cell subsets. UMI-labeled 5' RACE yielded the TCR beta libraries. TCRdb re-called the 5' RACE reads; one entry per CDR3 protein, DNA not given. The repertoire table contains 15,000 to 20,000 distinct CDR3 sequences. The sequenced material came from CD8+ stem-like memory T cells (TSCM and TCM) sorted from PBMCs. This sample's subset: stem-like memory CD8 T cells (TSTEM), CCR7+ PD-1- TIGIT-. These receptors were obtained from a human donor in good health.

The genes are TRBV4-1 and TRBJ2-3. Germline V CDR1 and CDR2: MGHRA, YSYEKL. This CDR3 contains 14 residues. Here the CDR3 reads CASSQTLSTDTQYF.

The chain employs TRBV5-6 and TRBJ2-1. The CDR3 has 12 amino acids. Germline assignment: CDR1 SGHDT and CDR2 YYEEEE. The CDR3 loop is CASSFRNNEQFF.

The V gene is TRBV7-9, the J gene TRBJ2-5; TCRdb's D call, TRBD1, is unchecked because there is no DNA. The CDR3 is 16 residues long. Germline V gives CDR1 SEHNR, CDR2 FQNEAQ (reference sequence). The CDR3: CASSSLDRGDQETQYF.

The CDR3 spells CAIEGPVRISEQYF. The V and J genes are TRBV2 and TRBJ2-7; the D gene TCRdb calls, TRBD2, cannot be checked with no DNA. The CDR3 covers 14 residues. CDR1 is SNHLY and CDR2 is FYNNEI in the germline V gene.

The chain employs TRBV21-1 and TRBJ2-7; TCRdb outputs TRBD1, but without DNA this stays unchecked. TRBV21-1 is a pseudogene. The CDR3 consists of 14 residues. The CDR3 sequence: CASSKGTGVNEQYF.

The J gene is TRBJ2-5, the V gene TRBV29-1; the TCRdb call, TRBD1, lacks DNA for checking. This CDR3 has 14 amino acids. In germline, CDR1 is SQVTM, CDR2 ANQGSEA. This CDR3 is CSVEFLVREETQYF.

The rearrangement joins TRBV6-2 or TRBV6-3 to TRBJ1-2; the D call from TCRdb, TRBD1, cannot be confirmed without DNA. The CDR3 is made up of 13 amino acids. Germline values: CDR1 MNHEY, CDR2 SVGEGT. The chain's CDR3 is CASSRGTGSGYTF.

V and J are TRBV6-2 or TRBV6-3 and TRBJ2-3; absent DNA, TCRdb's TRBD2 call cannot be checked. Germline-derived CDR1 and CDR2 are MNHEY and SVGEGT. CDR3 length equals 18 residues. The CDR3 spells CASSNVAATWGLADTQYF.

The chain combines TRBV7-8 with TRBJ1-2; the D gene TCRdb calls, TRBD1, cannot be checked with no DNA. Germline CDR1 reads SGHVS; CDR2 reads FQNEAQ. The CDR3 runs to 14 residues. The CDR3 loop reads CASSPRQDTYGYTF.

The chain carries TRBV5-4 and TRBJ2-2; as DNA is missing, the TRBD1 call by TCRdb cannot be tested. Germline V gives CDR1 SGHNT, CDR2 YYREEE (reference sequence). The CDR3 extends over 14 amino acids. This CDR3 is CASREKGQAGELFF.

This CDR3 reads CASSQDDLAREGTDTQYF. V and J are TRBV4-3 and TRBJ2-3; as DNA is missing, the TRBD2 call by TCRdb cannot be tested. Germline V gene lookup returns CDR1 LGHNA and CDR2 YSLEER. This CDR3 region has 18 residues.

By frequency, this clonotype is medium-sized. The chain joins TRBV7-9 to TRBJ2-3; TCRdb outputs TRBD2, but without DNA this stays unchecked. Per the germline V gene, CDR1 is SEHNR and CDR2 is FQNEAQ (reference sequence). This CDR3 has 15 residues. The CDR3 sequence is CASSLVLGSHNTQYF.

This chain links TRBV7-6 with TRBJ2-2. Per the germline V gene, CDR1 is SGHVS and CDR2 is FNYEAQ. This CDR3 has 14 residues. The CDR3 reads CASSLDPNTGELFF.

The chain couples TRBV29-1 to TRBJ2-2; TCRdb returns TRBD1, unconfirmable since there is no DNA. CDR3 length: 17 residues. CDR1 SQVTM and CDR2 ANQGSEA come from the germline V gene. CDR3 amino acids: CSVEEEVLRGDTGELFF.

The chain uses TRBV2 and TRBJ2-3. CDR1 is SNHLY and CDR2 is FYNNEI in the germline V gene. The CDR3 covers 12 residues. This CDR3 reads CASSDFSDTQYF.

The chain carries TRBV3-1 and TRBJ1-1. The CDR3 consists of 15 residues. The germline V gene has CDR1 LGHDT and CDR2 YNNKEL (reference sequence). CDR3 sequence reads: CASSFRGGEGTEAFF.

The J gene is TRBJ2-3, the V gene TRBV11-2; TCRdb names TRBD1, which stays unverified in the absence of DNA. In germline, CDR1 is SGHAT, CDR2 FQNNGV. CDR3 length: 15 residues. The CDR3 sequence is CASSHPGTGIDTQYF.

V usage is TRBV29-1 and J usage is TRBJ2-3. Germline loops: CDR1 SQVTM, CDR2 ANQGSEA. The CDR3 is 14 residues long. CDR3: CSVVDLGWTDTQYF.

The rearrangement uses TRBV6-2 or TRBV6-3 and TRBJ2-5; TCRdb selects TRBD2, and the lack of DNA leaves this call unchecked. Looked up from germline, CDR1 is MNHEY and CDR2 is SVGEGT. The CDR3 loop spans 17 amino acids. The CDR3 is CASSYEGLAGVPETQYF.

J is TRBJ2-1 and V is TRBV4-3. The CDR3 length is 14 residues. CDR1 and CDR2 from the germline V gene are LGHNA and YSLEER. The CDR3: CASSQDLSSYEQFF.

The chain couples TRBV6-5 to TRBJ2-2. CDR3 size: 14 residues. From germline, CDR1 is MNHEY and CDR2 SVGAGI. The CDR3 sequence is CASSYSQNTGELFF.

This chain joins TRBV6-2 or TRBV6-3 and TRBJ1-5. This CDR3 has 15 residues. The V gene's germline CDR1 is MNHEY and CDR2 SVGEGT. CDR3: CASSYSGPLNQPQHF.

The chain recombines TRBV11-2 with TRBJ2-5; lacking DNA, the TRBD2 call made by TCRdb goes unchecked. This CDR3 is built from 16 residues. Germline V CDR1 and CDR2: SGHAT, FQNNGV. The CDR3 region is CASSTGTSAQGETQYF.

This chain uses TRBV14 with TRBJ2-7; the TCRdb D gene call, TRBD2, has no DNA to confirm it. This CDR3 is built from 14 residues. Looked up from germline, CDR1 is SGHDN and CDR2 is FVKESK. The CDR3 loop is CASSQLGEDNEQYF.

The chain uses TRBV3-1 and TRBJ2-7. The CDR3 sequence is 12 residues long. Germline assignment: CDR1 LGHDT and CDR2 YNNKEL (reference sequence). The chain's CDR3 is CASSLRPREQYF.

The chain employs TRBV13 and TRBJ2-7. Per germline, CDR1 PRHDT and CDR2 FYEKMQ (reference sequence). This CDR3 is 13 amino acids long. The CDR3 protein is CASSFTPTGEQYF.

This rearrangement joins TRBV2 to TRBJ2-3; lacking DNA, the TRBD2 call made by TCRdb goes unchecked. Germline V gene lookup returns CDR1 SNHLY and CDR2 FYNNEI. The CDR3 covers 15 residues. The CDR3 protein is CASSGTSGVTDTQYF.

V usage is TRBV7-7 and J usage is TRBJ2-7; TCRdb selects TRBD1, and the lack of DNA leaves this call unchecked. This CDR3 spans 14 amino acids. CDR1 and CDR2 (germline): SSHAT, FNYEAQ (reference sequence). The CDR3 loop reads CASSPGQGTYEQYF.

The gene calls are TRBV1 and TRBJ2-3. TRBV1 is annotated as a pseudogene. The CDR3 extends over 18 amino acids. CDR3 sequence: CTSSQGPRRGAGTDTQYF.